The rows below give T cell receptor beta chains drawn from one sample of a study of T cells in localized non-small cell lung cancer. Profiled with immunoSEQ multiplex PCR; TCRdb holds only in-frame clones, not every one. This sample has 70,000 to 75,000 clones, with approximately 84% found just once. Sequencing used peripheral blood, obtained before any cancer treatment. The receptors here all came from a female donor over 55 with stage I lung adenocarcinoma. Each CDR3 is given with its conserved first and last residue.

TRBJ1-4 | 15 | TRBV5-5 | CASSIPGQGHEKLFF
TRBJ2-4 | 12 | TRBV11-3 | CASSLDRHIQYF
TRBJ1-2 | 13 | TRBV15 | CATSRASGDGYTF
TRBJ2-1 | 17 | TRBV7-9 | CASSSSSGARPSNEQFF
TRBJ2-3 | 10 | TRBV29-1 | CSASLNTQYF
TRBJ2-1 | 17 | TRBV14 | CASSQDLATSGYNEQFF
TRBJ2-7 | 14 | TRBV6-5 | CASSYGRATYEQYF
TRBJ2-6 | 18 | TRBV7-3 | CASSSRPTITSGANVLTF
TRBJ2-2 | 13 | TRBV15 | CATRGGVYGELFF
TRBJ2-1 | 15 | TRBV6-1 | CASSSTSGPLGEQFF
TRBJ2-2 | 14 | TRBV5-1 | CASSLDSITGELFF
TRBJ2-5 | 12 | TRBV19 | CASRLAGGTQYF
TRBJ2-5 | 14 | TRBV19 | CASTITSAGGTQYF
TRBJ1-5 | 13 | TRBV6-5 | CASRKQGSQPQHF
TRBJ2-2 | 15 | TRBV6-1 | CASLQTGVYPGELFF
TRBJ2-5 | 11 | TRBV2 | CASSEKETQYF